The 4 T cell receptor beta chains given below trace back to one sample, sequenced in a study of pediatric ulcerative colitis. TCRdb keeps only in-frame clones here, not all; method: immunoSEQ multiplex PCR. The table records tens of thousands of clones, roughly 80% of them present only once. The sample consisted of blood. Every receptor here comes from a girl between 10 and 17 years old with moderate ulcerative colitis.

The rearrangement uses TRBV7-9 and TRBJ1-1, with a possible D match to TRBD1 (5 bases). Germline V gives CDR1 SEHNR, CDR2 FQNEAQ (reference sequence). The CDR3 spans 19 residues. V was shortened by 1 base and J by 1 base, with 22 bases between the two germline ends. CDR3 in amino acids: CASSLVGGLGDIRNTEAFF. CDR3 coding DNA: TGTGCCAGCAGCTTAGTAGGTGGTTTAGGGGATATTCGGAACACTGAAGCTTTCTTT.

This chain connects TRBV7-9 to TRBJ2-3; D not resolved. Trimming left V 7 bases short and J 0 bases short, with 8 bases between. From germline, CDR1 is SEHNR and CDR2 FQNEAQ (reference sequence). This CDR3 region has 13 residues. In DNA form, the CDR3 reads TGTGCCAGCAATGAGTTCAGCACAGATACGCAGTATTTT. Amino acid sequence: CASNEFSTDTQYF.

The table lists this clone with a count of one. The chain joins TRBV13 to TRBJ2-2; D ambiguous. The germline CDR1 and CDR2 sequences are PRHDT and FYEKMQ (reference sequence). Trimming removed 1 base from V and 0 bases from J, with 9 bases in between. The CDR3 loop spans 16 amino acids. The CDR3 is CASSLEFSSNTGELFF. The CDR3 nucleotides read TGTGCCAGCAGCTTAGAATTTAGCTCGAACACCGGGGAGCTGTTTTTT.

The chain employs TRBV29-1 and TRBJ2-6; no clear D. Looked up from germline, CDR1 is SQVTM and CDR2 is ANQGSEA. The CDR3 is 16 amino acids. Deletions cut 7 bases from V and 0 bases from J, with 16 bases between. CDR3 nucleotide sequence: TGCAGCGCGACGGTGAAAAAGTCCTCTGGGGCCAACGTCCTGACTTTC. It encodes CSATVKKSSGANVLTF.